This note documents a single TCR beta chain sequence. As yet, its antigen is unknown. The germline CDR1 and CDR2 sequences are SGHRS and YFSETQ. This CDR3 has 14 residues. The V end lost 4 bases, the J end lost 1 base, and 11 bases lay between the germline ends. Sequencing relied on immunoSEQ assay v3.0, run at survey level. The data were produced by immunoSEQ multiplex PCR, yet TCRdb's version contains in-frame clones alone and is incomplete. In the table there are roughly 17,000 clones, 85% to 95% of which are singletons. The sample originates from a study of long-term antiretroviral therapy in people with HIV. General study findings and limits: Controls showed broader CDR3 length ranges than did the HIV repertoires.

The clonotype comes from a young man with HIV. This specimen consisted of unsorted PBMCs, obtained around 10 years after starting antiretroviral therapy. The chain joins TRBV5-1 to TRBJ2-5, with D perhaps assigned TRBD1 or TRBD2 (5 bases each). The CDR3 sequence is CASSLAGGQETQYF. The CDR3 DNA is TGCGCCAGCAGCCTTGCTGGGGGCCAAGAGACCCAGTACTTC.